The T cell receptor (beta chain) described here comes from a study of blood T cell repertoires in COVID-19. Overall study: The origin of the acute and convalescent COVID-19 samples was the United States, Italy and Spain. In each case, the material was cDNA or gDNA derived from T cells, B-cell-depleted T cells, or PBMCs.

There are 17 residues in the CDR3. Germline-derived CDR1 and CDR2 are SNHLY and FYNNEI. V lost 6 bases, J lost 0 bases, and 18 bases lay in between. Study processing details: Amplified reference gene primers provided the basis for estimating nucleated cell counts. Measured with immunoSEQ multiplex PCR; TCRdb has only the in-frame clones, and not every one. V, J and clone size are those of that table, while D and trimming were read from the DNA. The profile covers about 33,000 clones, with more than 70% appearing a single time and 7.3% taken by the ten largest. The rearrangement links TRBV2 to TRBJ1-3; D call uncertain. Sequencing was performed on peripheral blood. The receptor was derived from a human donor in a cohort sampled during active COVID-19. The CDR3 nucleotides read TGTGCCAGCAGCGGGTATGGCTACCTCACCTCTGGAAACACCATATATTTT. Its translation is CASSGYGYLTSGNTIYF.